One and the same sample provided the 24 T cell receptor beta chains below, sequenced in a study of memory CD4+ T cells and cytomegalovirus serostatus. Single viable CD3+CD4+CD8-CD45RO+ cells were sorted as the memory CD4+ T cells. Using immunoSEQ multiplex PCR, the repertoire was profiled, and TCRdb retains in-frame clones only, with some absent. The sample includes about 62,000 clones, approximately 80% of them seen just once. The sequenced sample was memory CD4+ T cells from blood. The receptors stem from an adult in good health and CMV-seropositive.

The chain recombines TRBV12-5 with TRBJ2-3, with D tentatively TRBD2 (6 bases). Per the germline V gene, CDR1 is LGHNT and CDR2 is FRNRAP. This CDR3 region has 17 residues. With 0 bases removed from V and 2 bases from J, the gap between germline ends came to 15 bases. This CDR3 reads CASGLVTGGINTDTQYF. CDR3 DNA sequence: TGTGCTAGTGGTTTGGTTACCGGGGGTATCAACACAGATACGCAGTATTTT.

The rearrangement joins TRBV13 to TRBJ2-1, with 9 bases fitting TRBD2. The V and J ends lost 2 bases and 0 bases, in that order; junction bases with no gene match: 5. The germline V gene encodes CDR1 PRHDT and CDR2 FYEKMQ (reference sequence). This CDR3 has 17 amino acids. The CDR3 nucleotides are TGTGCCAGCAGCTTATGGGGTAGCGGGAGCTCCTACAATGAGCAGTTCTTC. It translates to CASSLWGSGSSYNEQFF. The complete variable domain, with remaining parts taken from reference TRBV13 and TRBJ2-1, reads AAGVIQSPRHLIKEKRETATLKCYPIPRHDTVYWYQQGPGQDPQFLISFYEKMQSDKGSIPDRFSAQQFSDYHSELNMSSLELGDSALYFCASSLWGSGSSYNEQFFGPGTRLTVL.

This rearrangement joins TRBV28 to TRBJ2-3; tentatively, D is TRBD1 or TRBD2 (7 bases each). In germline, CDR1 is MDHEN, CDR2 SYDVKM. The CDR3 sequence is 15 residues long. V was trimmed by 5 bases and J by 2 bases, leaving 14 bases between them. DNA for the CDR3: TGTGCCAGCAGTCCCCAGGGGGGGTACACAGATACGCAGTATTTT. As protein: CASSPQGGYTDTQYF.

This clone was found a few times. The rearrangement uses TRBV28 and TRBJ2-7; the match to TRBD1 covers 12 bases. The CDR3 is 16 amino acids. Germline-derived CDR1 and CDR2 are MDHEN and SYDVKM. V was pared by 5 bases and J by 5 bases, with 10 bases of the junction left unmatched. In DNA, the CDR3 is TGTGCCAGCAGTACTGACCGGGACAGGGGGCGGAACGAGCAGTACTTC. Amino acid sequence: CASSTDRDRGRNEQYF. The full variable domain, with the rest looked up from reference TRBV28 and TRBJ2-7, is DVKVTQSSRYLVKRTGEKVFLECVQDMDHENMFWYRQDPGLGLRLIYFSYDVKMKEKGDIPEGYSVSREKKERFSLILESASTNQTSMYLCASSTDRDRGRNEQYFGPGTRLTVT.

This chain joins TRBV21-1 and TRBJ2-5; the table's D call, TRBD1, has no DNA check behind it. TRBV21-1 is a pseudogene. This CDR3 has 16 amino acids. The CDR3 reads CASSKNGPTVEETQYF. The CDR3 coding sequence is TGTGCCAGCAGCAAGAACGGACCGACAGTGGAGGAGACCCAGTACTTC.

The table lists this clone with a few counts. This chain connects TRBV4-1 to TRBJ1-2; tentative D call: TRBD1 (5 bases). Per the germline V gene, CDR1 is MGHRA and CDR2 is YSYEKL. This CDR3 has 14 residues. The V end was cut by 0 bases, the J end by 8 bases, with 13 bases between. The DNA for the CDR3 is TGCGCCAGCAGCCAAGATCCCAGGGAAAGAGGCTACACCTTC. Protein product: CASSQDPRERGYTF.

The rearrangement links TRBV30 to TRBJ1-3; 9 bases agree with TRBD1. The CDR3 loop spans 17 amino acids. Germline V CDR1 and CDR2: GTSNPN, SVGIG (reference sequence). V trimming: 2 bases; J trimming: 0 bases; junction bases outside the gene matches: 8. This CDR3 is CAWSPPGQGYSGNTIYF. CDR3 nucleotide sequence: TGTGCCTGGAGTCCACCGGGACAGGGATACTCTGGAAACACCATATATTTT.

V and J are TRBV11-2 and TRBJ2-3; D might be TRBD2 (7 bases). Germline V CDR1 and CDR2: SGHAT, FQNNGV. CDR3 length: 14 residues. V lost 5 bases, J lost 9 bases, and 18 bases lay in between. CDR3 DNA sequence: TGTGCCAGCAGCGCATCTCAGGGGAGGGGGACGCAGTATTTT. Protein product: CASSASQGRGTQYF.

This clone was seen a few times. The V and J genes are TRBV4-1 and TRBJ1-1, with D hard to call. CDR1 is MGHRA and CDR2 is YSYEKL in the germline V gene. The CDR3 runs 13 residues. V was shortened by 4 bases and J by 5 bases, with 11 bases between the two germline ends. CDR3 amino acids: CASSPTGVTEAFF. CDR3 nucleotide sequence: TGCGCCAGCAGCCCCACCGGAGTGACTGAAGCTTTCTTT.

The table lists this clone with a few counts. The genes are TRBV2 and TRBJ2-3; D possibly corresponds to TRBD2 (5 bases). CDR3 size: 17 residues. Germline V gene lookup returns CDR1 SNHLY and CDR2 FYNNEI. The V gene lost 1 base and the J gene lost 0 bases, with 14 bases spanning the gap. CDR3 sequence: CASSEDGLGDSTDTQYF. The DNA for the CDR3 is TGTGCCAGCAGTGAAGACGGACTCGGAGATAGCACAGATACGCAGTATTTT. Variable domain in full (rest from reference TRBV2 and TRBJ2-3): EPEVTQTPSHQVTQMGQEVILRCVPISNHLYFYWYRQILGQKVEFLVSFYNNEISEKSEIFDDQFSVERPDGSNFTLKIRSTKLEDSAMYFCASSEDGLGDSTDTQYFGPGTRLTVL.

The chain has TRBV6-5 and TRBJ1-2; D is unclear. Germline V CDR1 and CDR2: MNHEY, SVGAGI. V lost 3 bases and J 3 bases, leaving 8 bases between the germline ends. This CDR3 contains 13 residues. The CDR3 spells CASSYSLDYGYTF. The CDR3 DNA reads as TGTGCCAGCAGTTATTCCCTTGACTATGGCTACACCTTC.

The V call is TRBV4-3, the J call TRBJ1-1; TRBD1 might be the D (6 bases). V lost 0 bases to trimming and J lost 6 bases, with 17 bases between them. The germline CDR1 and CDR2 sequences are LGHNA and YSLEER. The CDR3 runs to 16 residues. This chain's CDR3 is CASSQEDSKFFAEAFF. DNA for the CDR3: TGCGCCAGCAGCCAAGAGGACAGTAAGTTTTTTGCTGAAGCTTTCTTT.

The chain joins TRBV10-3 to TRBJ2-1; TRBD1 aligns across 10 bases. The CDR3 runs to 15 residues. The germline gives CDR1 ENHRY, CDR2 SYGVKD. J gave up 4 bases and V 4 bases, and 4 bases lay outside the gene matches. The CDR3 DNA reads as TGTGCCATCAGTGCCGACAGGGGGCTGTACAATGAGCAGTTCTTC. Its translation is CAISADRGLYNEQFF.

This chain uses TRBV29-1 with TRBJ2-5; 11 bases are shared with TRBD2. V lost 6 bases to trimming and J lost 2 bases; unmatched junction nucleotides: 5. In germline, CDR1 is SQVTM, CDR2 ANQGSEA. The CDR3 extends over 14 amino acids. DNA of the CDR3: TGCAGCGTCAGTAGCGGGGGGGAACAAGAGACCCAGTACTTC. Amino acid sequence: CSVSSGGEQETQYF.

Only a few counts were recorded for this clone. The chain links TRBV11-3 to TRBJ2-2, with 7 bases matching TRBD2. The CDR3 is made up of 16 amino acids. Germline V gene sequence: CDR1 SGHNT, CDR2 YENEEA. V was clipped by 4 bases and J by 7 bases; unmatched bases: 12. CDR3 region: CASSYGLGGADGELFF. The CDR3 coding sequence is TGTGCCAGCAGCTACGGACTAGGCGGGGCAGACGGGGAGCTGTTTTTT.

This clone was detected once. The chain has TRBV27 and TRBJ1-2; D is ambiguous. V gave up 3 bases and J gave up 1 base, with 9 bases separating them. The germline gives CDR1 MNHEY, CDR2 SMNVEV (reference sequence). The CDR3 extends over 14 amino acids. CDR3: CASSFHGVNYGYTF. The CDR3, as DNA: TGTGCCAGCAGTTTTCATGGGGTTAACTATGGCTACACCTTC.

V is TRBV19 and J is TRBJ2-2; the D gene is possibly TRBD1 (5 bases). The germline V gene has CDR1 LNHDA and CDR2 SQIVND (reference sequence). The CDR3 loop spans 17 amino acids. The ends were cut back, 2 bases at V and 1 base at J, with 14 bases in the middle. The CDR3 DNA follows: TGTGCCAGTAGTATACGTTTCGGGCAGGGGAACACCGGGGAGCTGTTTTTT. It translates to CASSIRFGQGNTGELFF.

This rearrangement joins TRBV7-8 to TRBJ1-1; a possible D gene is TRBD1 (5 bases). Trimming took 2 bases from V and 1 from J, leaving 14 bases between them. Germline loops: CDR1 SGHVS, CDR2 FQNEAQ. This CDR3 comprises 16 residues. In DNA form, the CDR3 reads TGTGCCAGCAGCTTACCTGCCGGGACGGCGAACACTGAAGCTTTCTTT. Amino acids: CASSLPAGTANTEAFF.

V usage is TRBV6-1 and J usage is TRBJ2-5; 7 nucleotides align to TRBD1. Trimming took 7 bases from V and 7 from J; bases not matched to a gene: 9. Germline assignment: CDR1 MNHNS and CDR2 SASEGT. CDR3 size: 13 residues. CDR3 nucleotide sequence: TGTGCCAGCATTTCGAGGGACAGCCGGACCCAGTACTTC. It specifies CASISRDSRTQYF.

The chain combines TRBV11-2 with TRBJ2-5, with 14 nucleotides matching TRBD2. The V segment lost 3 bases and the J segment 2 bases; nucleotides outside the gene matches: 8. The CDR3 spans 18 residues. Germline V gene lookup returns CDR1 SGHAT and CDR2 FQNNGV. The CDR3 DNA is TGTGCCAGCAGCTTTGGGACTAGCGGGGGTCGAAGGCAAGAGACCCAGTACTTC. Protein sequence: CASSFGTSGGRRQETQYF.

This rearrangement joins TRBV4-1 to TRBJ2-7; 8 positions agree with TRBD2. J was trimmed by 3 bases and V by 1 base; bases with no gene match: 8. The CDR3 covers 16 residues. Germline V gene lookup returns CDR1 MGHRA and CDR2 YSYEKL. The CDR3 coding sequence is TGCGCCAGCAGCCAAGGGGTAGCGGGGATGATCTACGAGCAGTACTTC. Its protein product is CASSQGVAGMIYEQYF.

This chain links TRBV5-8 with TRBJ2-5; the D is unclear. The germline gives CDR1 SGHTS, CDR2 YDEGEE. Trimming pared 4 bases from V and 5 bases from J, leaving 15 bases between. The CDR3 runs 14 residues. The CDR3 protein is CASSKSVASETQYF. The CDR3 coding sequence is TGTGCCAGCAGCAAATCAGTGGCCTCGGAGACCCAGTACTTC. The whole variable domain, filled in from reference TRBV5-8 and TRBJ2-5, reads EAGVTQSPTHLIKTRGQQATLRCSPISGHTSVYWYQQALGLGLQFLLWYDEGEERNRGNFPPRFSGRQFPNYSSELNVNALELEDSALYLCASSKSVASETQYFGPGTRLLVL.

The J gene is TRBJ2-6, the V gene TRBV28; 13 bases are shared with TRBD2. Per the germline V gene, CDR1 is MDHEN and CDR2 is SYDVKM. This CDR3 contains 20 residues. The junction had 8 bases not matched to a gene; V was cut back by 1 base and J by 2 bases. CDR3 nucleotides: TGTGCCAGCAGTTTATCCCCCTTACTAGCGGGGGGGCCTGGGGCCAACGTCCTGACTTTC. It translates to CASSLSPLLAGGPGANVLTF.

The J gene is TRBJ1-1, the V gene TRBV10-3; D remains ambiguous. Germline V gene lookup returns CDR1 ENHRY and CDR2 SYGVKD. The CDR3 covers 12 residues. V lost 3 bases and J lost 0, with 2 bases in between. The DNA for the CDR3 is TGTGCCATCAGTGACATGAACACTGAAGCTTTCTTT. Translating gives CAISDMNTEAFF.